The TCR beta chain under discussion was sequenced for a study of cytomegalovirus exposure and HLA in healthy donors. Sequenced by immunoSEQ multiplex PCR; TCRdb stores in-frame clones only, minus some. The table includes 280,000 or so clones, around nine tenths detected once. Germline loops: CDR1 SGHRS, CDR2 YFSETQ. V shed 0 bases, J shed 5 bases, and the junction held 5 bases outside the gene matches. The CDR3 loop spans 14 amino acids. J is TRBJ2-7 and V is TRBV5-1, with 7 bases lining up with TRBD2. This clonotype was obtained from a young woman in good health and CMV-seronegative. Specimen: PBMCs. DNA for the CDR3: TGCGCCAGCAGCTTGGCGCGGGAGTTGGACGAGCAGTACTTC. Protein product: CASSLARELDEQYF.